The source of this T cell receptor beta chain is a study of T cells in Graves' hyperthyroidism and ophthalmopathy. There were TCR beta CDR3 regions amplified from RNA transcripts. Using the HTBI primer set, a first-round RT-PCR was run on the TCR CDR3. TCRdb itself ran the multiplex PCR reads through MiXCR, one entry per CDR3 protein. Of approximately 400,000 distinct CDR3 sequences listed, just under 25% were seen once; the top ten hold around four fifths. Germline values: CDR1 SGHAT, CDR2 FQNNGV. V was trimmed by 5 bases and J by 2 bases, leaving 10 bases between them. This CDR3 is 14 amino acids long. This clonotype was observed many times.

This TCR came from a man aged 45-65 years with Graves' hyperthyroidism. The V gene is TRBV11-2, the J gene TRBJ2-1; D is unresolved. The sequenced material came from blood. For the CDR3, the DNA is TGTGCCAGCAGCCCCTTGCGGACCTACAATGAGCAGTTCTTC. This translates into CASSPLRTYNEQFF.